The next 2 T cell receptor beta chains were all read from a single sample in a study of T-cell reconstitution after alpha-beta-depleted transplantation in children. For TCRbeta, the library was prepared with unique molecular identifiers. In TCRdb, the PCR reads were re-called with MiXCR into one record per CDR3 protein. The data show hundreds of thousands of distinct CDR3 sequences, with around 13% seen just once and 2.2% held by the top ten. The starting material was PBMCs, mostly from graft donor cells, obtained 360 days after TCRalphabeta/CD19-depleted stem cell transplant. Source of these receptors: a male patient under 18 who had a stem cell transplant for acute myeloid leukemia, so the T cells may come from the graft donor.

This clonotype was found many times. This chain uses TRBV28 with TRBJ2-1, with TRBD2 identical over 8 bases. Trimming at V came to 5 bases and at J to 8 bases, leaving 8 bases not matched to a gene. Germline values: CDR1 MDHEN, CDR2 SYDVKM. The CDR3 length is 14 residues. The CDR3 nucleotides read TGTGCCAGCAGTCTGGTTAGCGGGGTCTATGAGCAGTTCTTC. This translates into CASSLVSGVYEQFF.

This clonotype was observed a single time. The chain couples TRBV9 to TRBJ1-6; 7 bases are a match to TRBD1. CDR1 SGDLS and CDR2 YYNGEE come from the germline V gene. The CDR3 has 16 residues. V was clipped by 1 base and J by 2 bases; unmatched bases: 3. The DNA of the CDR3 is TGTGCCAGCAGCGTATACGGGACAGCCTATAATTCACCCCTCCACTTT. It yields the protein CASSVYGTAYNSPLHF.